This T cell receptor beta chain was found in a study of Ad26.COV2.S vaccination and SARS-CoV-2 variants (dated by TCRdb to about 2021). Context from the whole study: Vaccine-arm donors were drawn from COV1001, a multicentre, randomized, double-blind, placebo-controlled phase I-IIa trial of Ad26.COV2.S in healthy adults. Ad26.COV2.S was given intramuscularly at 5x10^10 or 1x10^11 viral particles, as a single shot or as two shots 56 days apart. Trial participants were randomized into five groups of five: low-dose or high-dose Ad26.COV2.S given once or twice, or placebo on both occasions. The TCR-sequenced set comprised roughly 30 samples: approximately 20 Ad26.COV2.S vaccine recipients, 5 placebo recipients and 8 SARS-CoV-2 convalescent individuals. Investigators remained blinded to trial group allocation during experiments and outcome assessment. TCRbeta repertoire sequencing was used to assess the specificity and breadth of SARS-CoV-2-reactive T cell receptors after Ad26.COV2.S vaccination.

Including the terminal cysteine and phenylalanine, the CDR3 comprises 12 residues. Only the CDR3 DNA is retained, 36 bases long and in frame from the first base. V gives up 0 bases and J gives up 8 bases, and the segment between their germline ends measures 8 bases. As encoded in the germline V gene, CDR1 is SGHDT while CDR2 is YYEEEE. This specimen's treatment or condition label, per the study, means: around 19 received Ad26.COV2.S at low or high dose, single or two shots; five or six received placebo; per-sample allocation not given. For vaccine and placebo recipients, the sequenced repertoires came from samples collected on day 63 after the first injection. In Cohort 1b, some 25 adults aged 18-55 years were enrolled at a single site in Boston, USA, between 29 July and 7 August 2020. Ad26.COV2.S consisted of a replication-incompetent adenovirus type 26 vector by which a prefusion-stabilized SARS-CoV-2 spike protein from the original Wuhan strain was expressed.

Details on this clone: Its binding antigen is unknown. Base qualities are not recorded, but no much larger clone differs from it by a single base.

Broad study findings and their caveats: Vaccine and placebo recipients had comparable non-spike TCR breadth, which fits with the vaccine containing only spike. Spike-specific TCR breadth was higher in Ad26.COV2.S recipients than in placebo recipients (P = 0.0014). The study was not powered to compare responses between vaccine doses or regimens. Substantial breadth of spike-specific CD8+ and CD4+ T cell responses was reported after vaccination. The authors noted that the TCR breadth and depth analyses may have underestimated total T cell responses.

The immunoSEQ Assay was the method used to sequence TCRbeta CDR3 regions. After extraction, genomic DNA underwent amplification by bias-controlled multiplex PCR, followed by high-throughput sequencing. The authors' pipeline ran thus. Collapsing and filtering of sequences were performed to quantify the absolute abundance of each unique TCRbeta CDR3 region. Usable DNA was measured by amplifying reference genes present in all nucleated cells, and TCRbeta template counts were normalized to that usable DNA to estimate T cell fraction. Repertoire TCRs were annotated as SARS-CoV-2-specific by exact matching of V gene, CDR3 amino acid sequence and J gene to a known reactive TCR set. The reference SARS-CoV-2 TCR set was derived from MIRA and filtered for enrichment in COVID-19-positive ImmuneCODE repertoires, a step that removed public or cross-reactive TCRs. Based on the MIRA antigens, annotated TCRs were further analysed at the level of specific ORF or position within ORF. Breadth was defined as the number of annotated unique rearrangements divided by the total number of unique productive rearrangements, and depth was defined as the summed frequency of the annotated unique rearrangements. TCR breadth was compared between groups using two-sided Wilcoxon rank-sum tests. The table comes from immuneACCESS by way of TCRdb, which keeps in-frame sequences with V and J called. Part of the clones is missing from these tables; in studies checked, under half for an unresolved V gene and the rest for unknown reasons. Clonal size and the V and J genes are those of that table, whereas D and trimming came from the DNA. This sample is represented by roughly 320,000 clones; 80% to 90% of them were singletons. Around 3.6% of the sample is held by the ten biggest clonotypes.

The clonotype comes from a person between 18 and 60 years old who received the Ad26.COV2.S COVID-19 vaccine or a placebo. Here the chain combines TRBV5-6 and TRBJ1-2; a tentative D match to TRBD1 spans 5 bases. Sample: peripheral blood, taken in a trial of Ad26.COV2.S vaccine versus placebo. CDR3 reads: CASSLVGGGYTF. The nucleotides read TGTGCCAGCAGCTTGGTTGGGGGAGGCTACACCTTC.